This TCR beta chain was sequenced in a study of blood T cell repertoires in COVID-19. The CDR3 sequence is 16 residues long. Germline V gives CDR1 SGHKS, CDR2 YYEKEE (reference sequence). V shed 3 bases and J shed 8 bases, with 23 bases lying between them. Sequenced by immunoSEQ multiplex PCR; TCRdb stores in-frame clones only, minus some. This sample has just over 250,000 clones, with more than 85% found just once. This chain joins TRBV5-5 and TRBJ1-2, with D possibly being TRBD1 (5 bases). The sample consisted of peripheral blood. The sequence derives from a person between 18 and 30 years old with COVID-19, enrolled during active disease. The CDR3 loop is CASSWDLNAWVEGYTF. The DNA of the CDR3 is TGTGCCAGCAGCTGGGACTTGAATGCTTGGGTAGAAGGCTACACCTTC.